A selection of T cell receptor beta chains follows, all from one sample in a study of OX40 agonist ivuxolimab in advanced cancers. Clones were sequenced by immunoSEQ multiplex PCR, and TCRdb holds only the in-frame ones, with some missing. Altogether 82,000 or so clones are present, roughly 92% being singletons, with the ten largest covering 0.55% to 0.75%. Source: CD4+ or CD8+ T cells sorted from blood, taken in a trial of the OX40 agonist ivuxolimab. The receptors originated from an adult with an advanced solid tumor such as melanoma, head and neck, liver or kidney cancer. Both conserved end residues are part of each CDR3. A D gene is named only where the DNA matches it firmly. Rows may omit the clone size; those that give it use once, few, many or a size class.

CDR3aa	CDR3nt	d_gene	v_gene	j_gene	abundance
CAWSDRDYGYTF	TGTGCCTGGAGTGACAGGGACTATGGCTACACCTTC	.	TRBV30	TRBJ1-2	.
CASSPIGLAGVETQYF	TGTGCCAGCTCACCTATAGGACTAGCGGGAGTAGAGACCCAGTACTTC	TRBD2	TRBV18	TRBJ2-5	once
CASSMGGSRQYNEQFF	TGTGCCAGTAGTATGGGGGGCAGCCGTCAATACAATGAGCAGTTCTTC	.	TRBV19	TRBJ2-1	once
CATRAGLGTDTQYF	TGTGCCACCCGGGCGGGGCTTGGCACAGATACGCAGTATTTT	.	TRBV15	TRBJ2-3	.
CASSAGTSGTHEQYF	TGTGCCAGCAGCGCCGGGACTAGCGGGACCCACGAGCAGTACTTC	TRBD2	TRBV9	TRBJ2-7	.
CAISEDSGAFF	TGTGCCATCAGTGAAGACAGTGGAGCTTTCTTT	.	TRBV10-3	TRBJ1-1	.
CASSQDPPTGAFRKLFF	TGCGCCAGCAGCCAAGATCCCCCGACAGGGGCGTTTCGAAAACTGTTTTTT	TRBD1	TRBV4-1	TRBJ1-4	.
CASSEGLQLRADTQYF	TGTGCCAGCAGTGAAGGTCTCCAGCTAAGGGCAGATACGCAGTATTTT	.	TRBV2	TRBJ2-3	once
CASNEGWGEAFF	TGTGCCAGCAACGAGGGCTGGGGTGAAGCTTTCTTT	.	TRBV6-5	TRBJ1-1	once
CASFGGLAGGPSSYEQYF	TGTGCCAGCTTCGGGGGACTAGCGGGGGGCCCTAGCTCCTACGAGCAGTACTTC	TRBD2	TRBV2	TRBJ2-7	once
CASSPVLADPSGEQYF	TGTGCCAGCAGCCCCGTACTAGCGGACCCCTCGGGAGAGCAGTACTTC	TRBD2	TRBV7-8	TRBJ2-7	.
CASSGGQSTDTQYF	TGTGCCAGCAGCGGAGGACAGAGCACAGATACGCAGTATTTT	.	TRBV9	TRBJ2-3	few
CASARDVSGNTIYF	TGCGCCAGCGCAAGGGACGTCTCTGGAAACACCATATATTTT	.	TRBV5-1	TRBJ1-3	.
CASRQDRDEQFF	TGTGCCAGCAGGCAGGACAGGGATGAGCAGTTCTTC	TRBD1	TRBV2	TRBJ2-1	.
CASSPRGRGIISSYEQYF	TGTGCCAGCAGCCCCCGCGGCAGGGGAATTATAAGCTCCTACGAGCAGTACTTC	.	TRBV7-6	TRBJ2-7	few
CASSSGYGAGELFF	TGTGCCAGCAGTTCCGGGTACGGCGCCGGGGAGCTGTTTTTT	.	TRBV6-5	TRBJ2-2	.
CASSPGPDRANTGELFF	TGTGCCAGCAGCCCTGGTCCGGACAGGGCGAACACCGGGGAGCTGTTTTTT	TRBD1	TRBV7-3	TRBJ2-2	.
CAISENPKGSSYNEQFF	TGTGCCATCAGCGAAAACCCAAAGGGGAGCTCCTACAATGAGCAGTTCTTC	.	TRBV10-3	TRBJ2-1	.
CSVEEAQGVEAFF	TGCAGCGTTGAAGAAGCACAGGGAGTTGAAGCTTTCTTT	.	TRBV29-1	TRBJ1-1	.
CASSTGQGVVTQYF	TGTGCCAGCAGCACGGGACAGGGTGTGGTTACGCAGTATTTT	TRBD1	TRBV5-4	TRBJ2-3	.
CASSRPGDSYEQYF	TGTGCCAGCAGTCGGCCGGGAGATTCGTACGAGCAGTACTTC	.	TRBV27	TRBJ2-7	.
CASSPENEKLFF	TGTGCCAGCTCACCTGAGAATGAAAAACTGTTTTTT	.	TRBV18	TRBJ1-4	.
CASSAGQPGNTIYF	TGTGCCAGCAGCGCCGGACAGCCTGGAAACACCATATATTTT	.	TRBV9	TRBJ1-3	.
CASSTTGDVSYEQYF	TGTGCCAGCAGCACCACGGGGGACGTCTCCTACGAGCAGTACTTC	.	TRBV11-2	TRBJ2-7	once
CASSTRQGSYEQYF	TGCGCCAGCAGCACCCGACAGGGGAGTTACGAGCAGTACTTC	TRBD1	TRBV5-1	TRBJ2-7	once
CASSLVGQGEKLFF	TGCGCCAGCAGCTTGGTAGGACAGGGTGAAAAACTGTTTTTT	TRBD1	TRBV5-1	TRBJ1-4	.
CASLAGGSTDTQYF	TGTGCCAGCCTAGCGGGAGGTAGCACAGATACGCAGTATTTT	TRBD2	TRBV11-3	TRBJ2-3	.
CASSLDRGGYNEQFF	TGTGCCAGCAGCTTAGACAGGGGCGGCTACAATGAGCAGTTCTTC	.	TRBV11-2	TRBJ2-1	.
CASSQRQSTDTQYF	TGTGCCAGCAGCCAGAGACAGAGCACAGATACGCAGTATTTT	.	TRBV14	TRBJ2-3	.
CASSYEGRGTEHF	TGTGCCAGCAGTTACGAGGGGCGGGGGACTGAGCATTTT	.	TRBV6-6	TRBJ1-5	.
CASSPRAGGYTF	TGTGCCAGCAGCCCCAGGGCAGGAGGCTACACCTTC	.	TRBV5-6	TRBJ1-2	once
CASSLGTVPGWQYF	TGTGCCAGCAGCTTAGGGACAGTCCCCGGGTGGCAGTACTTC	.	TRBV11-3	TRBJ2-7	.
CASNYGLGNGYTF	TGTGCCAGCAATTACGGTTTGGGTAATGGCTACACCTTC	.	TRBV25-1	TRBJ1-2	.
CASLNAGGGDEQFF	TGTGCCAGCCTTAATGCGGGAGGAGGGGATGAGCAGTTCTTC	TRBD2	TRBV6-6	TRBJ2-1	.
CAWAPRQTEAQYF	TGTGCCTGGGCACCCCGACAAACCGAGGCCCAGTACTTC	.	TRBV30	TRBJ2-5	.
CANGGISSYEQYF	TGCGCCAACGGGGGAATCAGCTCCTACGAGCAGTACTTC	.	TRBV5-1	TRBJ2-7	.
CASSESPAGVQRGELFF	TGCGCCAGCAGTGAGTCGCCGGCAGGTGTACAACGCGGGGAGCTGTTTTTT	.	TRBV10-1	TRBJ2-2	.
CASSQERGLAGGQETQYF	TGCGCCAGCAGCCAAGAGAGAGGACTAGCGGGAGGCCAAGAGACCCAGTACTTC	TRBD2	TRBV4-1	TRBJ2-5	.
CAWSASPAAVGVVSSDTQYF	TGTGCCTGGAGCGCAAGCCCGGCGGCTGTGGGGGTGGTTAGTTCTGATACGCAGTATTTT	.	TRBV30	TRBJ2-3	.
CASSLEWGNTEAFF	TGTGCCAGCAGCTTAGAATGGGGGAACACTGAAGCTTTCTTT	.	TRBV7-9	TRBJ1-1	.
CASSQEEKNTEAFF	TGCGCCAGCAGCCAAGAGGAAAAGAACACTGAAGCTTTCTTT	.	TRBV4-1	TRBJ1-1	few
CASSYWRNQPQHF	TGTGCCAGCAGTTATTGGCGCAATCAGCCCCAGCATTTT	.	TRBV6-5	TRBJ1-5	.
CAWSPTDTQYF	TGTGCCTGGAGTCCCACAGATACGCAGTATTTT	.	TRBV30	TRBJ2-3	.
CASSQRGLVDSPLHF	TGCGCCAGCAGTCAAAGGGGCCTAGTAGATTCACCCCTCCACTTT	.	TRBV23-1	TRBJ1-6	.
CASSSSTGTLSYEQYF	TGTGCCAGCAGCTCCTCCACCGGGACACTCTCCTACGAGCAGTACTTC	.	TRBV7-9	TRBJ2-7	once
CASSYSWESGNTIYF	TGTGCCAGCAGTTACTCTTGGGAGTCTGGAAACACCATATATTTT	.	TRBV6-5	TRBJ1-3	.
CASRAPGGDTEAFF	TGTGCCAGCAGGGCCCCAGGGGGGGACACTGAAGCTTTCTTT	TRBD1	TRBV6-5	TRBJ1-1	.
CASSYSYTDTQYF	TGTGCCAGCAGTTATTCCTACACAGATACGCAGTATTTT	.	TRBV6-5	TRBJ2-3	.
CASLEGNSPLHF	TGTGCCAGCTTGGAGGGAAATTCACCCCTCCACTTT	.	TRBV6-5	TRBJ1-6	.
CASSLDGGRRQYF	TGTGCCAGCAGTTTGGATGGAGGGAGGAGGCAGTATTTT	.	TRBV27	TRBJ2-3	few
CASTLGCRRDYEQYF	TGCGCCAGCACCCTTGGGTGCAGACGAGACTACGAGCAGTACTTC	.	TRBV23-1	TRBJ2-7	.
CATSSDSYRGGYTF	TGTGCCACCAGCAGCGACAGTTATCGGGGAGGCTACACCTTC	.	TRBV15	TRBJ1-2	.
CASRRTSGGNEQFF	TGTGCCAGCAGGCGGACTAGCGGGGGGAATGAGCAGTTCTTC	TRBD2	TRBV6-5	TRBJ2-1	.
CASNTGTGQPQHF	TGTGCCAGCAACACAGGGACGGGTCAGCCCCAGCATTTT	.	TRBV6-6	TRBJ1-5	.